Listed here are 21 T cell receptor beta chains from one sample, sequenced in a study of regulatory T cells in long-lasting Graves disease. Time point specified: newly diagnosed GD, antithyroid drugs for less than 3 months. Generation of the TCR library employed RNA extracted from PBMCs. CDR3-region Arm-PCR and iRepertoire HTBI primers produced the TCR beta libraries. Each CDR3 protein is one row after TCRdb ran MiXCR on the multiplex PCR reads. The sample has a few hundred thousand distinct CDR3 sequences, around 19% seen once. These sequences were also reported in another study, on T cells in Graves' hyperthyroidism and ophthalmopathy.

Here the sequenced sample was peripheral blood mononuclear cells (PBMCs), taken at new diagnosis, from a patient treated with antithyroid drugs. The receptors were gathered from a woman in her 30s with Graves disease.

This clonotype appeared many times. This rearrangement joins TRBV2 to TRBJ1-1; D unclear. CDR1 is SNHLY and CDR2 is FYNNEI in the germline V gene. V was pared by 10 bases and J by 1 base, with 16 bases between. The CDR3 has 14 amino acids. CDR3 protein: CATQPVSANTEAFF. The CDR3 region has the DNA TGTGCCACCCAGCCCGTGTCGGCGAACACTGAAGCTTTCTTT. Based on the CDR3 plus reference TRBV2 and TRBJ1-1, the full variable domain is EPEVTQTPSHQVTQMGQEVILRCVPISNHLYFYWYRQILGQKVEFLVSFYNNEISEKSEIFDDQFSVERPDGSNFTLKIRSTKLEDSAMYFCATQPVSANTEAFFGQGTRLTVV.

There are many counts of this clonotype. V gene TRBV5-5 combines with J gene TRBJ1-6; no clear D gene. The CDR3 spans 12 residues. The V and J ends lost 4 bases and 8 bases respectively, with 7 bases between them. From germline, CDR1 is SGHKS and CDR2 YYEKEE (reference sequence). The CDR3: CASSRLDSPLHF. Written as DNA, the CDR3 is TGTGCCAGCAGCCGGTTGGATTCACCCCTCCACTTT.

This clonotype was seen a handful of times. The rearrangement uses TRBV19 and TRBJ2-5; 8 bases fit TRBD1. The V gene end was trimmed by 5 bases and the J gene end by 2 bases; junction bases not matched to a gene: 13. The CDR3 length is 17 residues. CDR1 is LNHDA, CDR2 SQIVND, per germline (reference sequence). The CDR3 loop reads CASSPRGQANPQETQYF. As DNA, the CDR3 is TGTGCCAGTAGTCCCCGGGGACAGGCAAACCCACAAGAGACCCAGTACTTC.

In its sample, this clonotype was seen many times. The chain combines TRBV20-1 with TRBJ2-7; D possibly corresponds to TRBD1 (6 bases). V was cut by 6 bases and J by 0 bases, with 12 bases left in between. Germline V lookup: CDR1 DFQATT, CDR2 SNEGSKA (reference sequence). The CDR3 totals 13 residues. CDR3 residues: CSARTASSYEQYF. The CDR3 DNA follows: TGCAGTGCCAGGACAGCAAGCTCCTACGAGCAGTACTTC.

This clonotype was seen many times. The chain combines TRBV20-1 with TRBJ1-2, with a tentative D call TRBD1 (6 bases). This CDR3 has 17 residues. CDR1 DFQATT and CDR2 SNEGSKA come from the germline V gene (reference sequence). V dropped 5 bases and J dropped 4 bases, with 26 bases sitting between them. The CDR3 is CSAQSTRDRDMAYGYTF. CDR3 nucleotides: TGCAGTGCTCAAAGTACTCGAGACCGGGACATGGCCTATGGCTACACCTTC.

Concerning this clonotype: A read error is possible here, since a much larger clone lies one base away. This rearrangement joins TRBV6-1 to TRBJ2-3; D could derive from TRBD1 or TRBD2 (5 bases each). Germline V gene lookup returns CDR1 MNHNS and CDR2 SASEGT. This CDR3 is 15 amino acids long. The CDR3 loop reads CASSEPGLSTDTRYF. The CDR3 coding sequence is TGTGCCAGCAGTGAACCGGGGCTCAGCACAGATACGCGGTATTTT.

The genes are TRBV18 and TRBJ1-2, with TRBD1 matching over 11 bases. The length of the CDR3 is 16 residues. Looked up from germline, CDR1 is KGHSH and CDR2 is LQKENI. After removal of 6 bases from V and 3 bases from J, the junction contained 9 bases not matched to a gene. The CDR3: CASSSGAGQGDYGYTF. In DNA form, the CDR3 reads TGTGCCAGCTCGTCCGGTGCGGGACAGGGGGACTATGGCTACACCTTC.

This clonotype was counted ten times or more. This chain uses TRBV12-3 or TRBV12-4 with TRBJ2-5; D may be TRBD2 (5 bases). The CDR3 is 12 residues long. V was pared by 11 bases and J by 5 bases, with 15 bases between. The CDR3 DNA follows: TGTGCCTGCGGAGGACCGGGGGAGACCCAGTACTTC. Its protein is CACGGPGETQYF.

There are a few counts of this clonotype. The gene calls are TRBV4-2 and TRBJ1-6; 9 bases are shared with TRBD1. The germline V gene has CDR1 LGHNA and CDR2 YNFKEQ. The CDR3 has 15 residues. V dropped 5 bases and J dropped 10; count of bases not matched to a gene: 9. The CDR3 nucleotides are TGTGCCAGCAGCGCTGGGGGGACAGGGAGATCACCCCTCCACTTT. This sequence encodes CASSAGGTGRSPLHF.

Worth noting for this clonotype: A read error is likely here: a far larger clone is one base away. CDR3 amino acids: CASSEVWTGGSNQPHHF. The CDR3 DNA reads TGTGCCAGCAGTGAAGTATGGACAGGGGGTAGCAATCAGCCCCACCATTTT. The chain couples TRBV3-1 to TRBJ1-5; 10 bases are shared with TRBD1. CDR1 and CDR2 from the germline V gene are LGHDT and YNNKEL (reference sequence). This CDR3 has 17 amino acids.

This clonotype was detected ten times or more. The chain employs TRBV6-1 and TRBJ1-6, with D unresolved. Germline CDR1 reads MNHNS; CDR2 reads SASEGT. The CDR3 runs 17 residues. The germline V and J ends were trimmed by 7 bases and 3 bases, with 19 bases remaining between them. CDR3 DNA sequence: TGTGCCAGCATCCAGATACTTACAGAGATCTATAATTCACCCCTCCACTTT. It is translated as CASIQILTEIYNSPLHF.

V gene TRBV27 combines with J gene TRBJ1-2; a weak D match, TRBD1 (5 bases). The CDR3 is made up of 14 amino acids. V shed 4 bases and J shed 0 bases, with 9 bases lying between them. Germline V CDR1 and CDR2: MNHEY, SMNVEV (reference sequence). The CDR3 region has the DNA TGTGCCAGCAGTTCCGGGGCCCCTAACTATGGCTACACCTTC. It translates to CASSSGAPNYGYTF.

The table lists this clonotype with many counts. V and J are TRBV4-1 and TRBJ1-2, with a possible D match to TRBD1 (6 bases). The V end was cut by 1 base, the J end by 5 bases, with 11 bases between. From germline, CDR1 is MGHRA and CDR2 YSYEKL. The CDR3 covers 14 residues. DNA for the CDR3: TGCGCCAGCAGCCAAGGGGGGCGGGCTTATGGCTACACCTTC. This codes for CASSQGGRAYGYTF.

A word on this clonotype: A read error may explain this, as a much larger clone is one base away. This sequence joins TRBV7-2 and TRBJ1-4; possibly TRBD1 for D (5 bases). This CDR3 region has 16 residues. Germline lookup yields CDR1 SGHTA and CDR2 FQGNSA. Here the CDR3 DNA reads TGTGCCAGCAGCTTAGACAGGTGGTCGGCTAATGAAAAACTGGTTTTT. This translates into CASSLDRWSANEKLVF.

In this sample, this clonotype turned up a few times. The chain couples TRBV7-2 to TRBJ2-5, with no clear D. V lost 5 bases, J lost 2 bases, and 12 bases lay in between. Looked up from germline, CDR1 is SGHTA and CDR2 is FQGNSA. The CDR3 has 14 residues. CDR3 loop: CASSPAGSQETQYF. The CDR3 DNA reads TGTGCCAGCAGCCCAGCTGGGTCGCAAGAGACCCAGTACTTC.

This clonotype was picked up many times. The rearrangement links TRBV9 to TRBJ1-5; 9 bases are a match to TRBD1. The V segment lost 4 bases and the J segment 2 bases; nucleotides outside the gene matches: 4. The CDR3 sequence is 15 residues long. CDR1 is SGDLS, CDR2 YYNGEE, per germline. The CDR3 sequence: CASSRTGGGNQPQHF. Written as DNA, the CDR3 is TGTGCCAGCAGCCGAACAGGGGGCGGCAATCAGCCCCAGCATTTT.

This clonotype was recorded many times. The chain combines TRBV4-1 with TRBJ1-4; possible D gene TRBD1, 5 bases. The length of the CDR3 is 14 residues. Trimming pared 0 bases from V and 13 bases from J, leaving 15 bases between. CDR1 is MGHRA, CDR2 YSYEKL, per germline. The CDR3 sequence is CASSQEGEGWGLFF. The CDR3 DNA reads TGCGCCAGCAGCCAAGAGGGGGAAGGGTGGGGACTGTTTTTT.

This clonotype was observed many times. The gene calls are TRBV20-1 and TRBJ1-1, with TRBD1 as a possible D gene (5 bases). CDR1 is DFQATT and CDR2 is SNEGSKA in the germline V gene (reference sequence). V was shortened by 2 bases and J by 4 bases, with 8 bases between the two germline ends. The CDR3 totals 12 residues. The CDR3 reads CSARTGGTEAFF. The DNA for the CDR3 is TGCAGTGCTAGAACCGGGGGCACTGAAGCTTTCTTT.

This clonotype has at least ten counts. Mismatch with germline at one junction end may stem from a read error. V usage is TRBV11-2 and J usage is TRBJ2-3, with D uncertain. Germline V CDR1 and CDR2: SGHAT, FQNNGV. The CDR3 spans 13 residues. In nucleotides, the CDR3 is TGTGCCAGCAGTTTAGGGCAGGCAGATACGCAGTATTTT. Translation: CASSLGQADTQYF.

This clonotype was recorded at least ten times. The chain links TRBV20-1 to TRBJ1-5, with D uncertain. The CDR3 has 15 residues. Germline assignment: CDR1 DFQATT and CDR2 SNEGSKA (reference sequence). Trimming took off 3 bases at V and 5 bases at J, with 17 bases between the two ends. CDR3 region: CSASVTAMSYQPQHF. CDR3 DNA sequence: TGCAGTGCTAGTGTCACCGCGATGAGTTATCAGCCCCAGCATTTT.

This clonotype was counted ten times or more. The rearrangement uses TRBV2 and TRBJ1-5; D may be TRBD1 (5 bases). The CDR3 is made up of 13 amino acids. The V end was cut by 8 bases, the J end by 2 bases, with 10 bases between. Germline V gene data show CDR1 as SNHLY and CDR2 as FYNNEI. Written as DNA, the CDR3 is TGTGCCAGCTCAGGCAGGGGCAATCAGCCCCAGCATTTT. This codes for CASSGRGNQPQHF. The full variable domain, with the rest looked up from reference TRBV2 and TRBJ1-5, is EPEVTQTPSHQVTQMGQEVILRCVPISNHLYFYWYRQILGQKVEFLVSFYNNEISEKSEIFDDQFSVERPDGSNFTLKIRSTKLEDSAMYFCASSGRGNQPQHFGDGTRLSIL.